A selection of T cell receptor beta chains follows, all from one sample in a study of long-term antiretroviral therapy in people with HIV. TCRdb's table, derived via immunoSEQ multiplex PCR, lists solely in-frame clones and lacks some. The sample gives 9,500 to 15,000 clones, 83% of which show up once; roughly a sixth is in the top ten. The sample here was unsorted PBMCs, taken 3.4 years after starting antiretroviral therapy. Every receptor here comes from a middle-aged man with HIV. The conserved cysteine and the conserved F or W are not part of the CDR3 here.

v_gene,j_gene,CDR3aa
TRBV11-2,TRBJ2-7,ASSWTSGSYEQY
TRBV27,TRBJ2-3,ASSLSRQHTDTQY
TRBV5-4,TRBJ2-7,ASSLAGVKSSYEQY
TRBV28,TRBJ2-7,ASSYQGARYEQY
TRBV4-1,TRBJ2-3,ASSQALAGVSDTQY
TRBV9,TRBJ1-3,ASSVVGGNTIY
TRBV28,TRBJ1-2,ASSWTANNYGYT
TRBV30,TRBJ2-7,AWSRGKAGSEQY
TRBV5-8,TRBJ1-2,ASSLIGDDGYGYT
TRBV11-2,TRBJ2-7,ASSLDPGGSLNEQY
TRBV6-5,TRBJ1-1,ASSGQSMNTEAF
TRBV7-9,TRBJ2-7,ASSLQQGTYEQY
TRBV27,TRBJ1-1,ASSLSSRGGTEAF
TRBV28,TRBJ2-5,ASSFTSVKETQY
TRBV4-2,TRBJ1-1,ASSQATGGTEAF
TRBV19,TRBJ2-1,ASKTERDEQF
TRBV18,TRBJ2-5,ASSSPWGALLETQY
TRBV30,TRBJ1-6,AWIGQSNNSPLH
TRBV28,TRBJ1-3,ASSLLPIGQWRNTIY
TRBV29-1,TRBJ2-7,SAVRGDRLYEQY
TRBV6-5,TRBJ1-5,ASSYSSGENQPQH
TRBV28,TRBJ1-1,ASTSRTVKAF
TRBV6-6,TRBJ2-7,ASSPRGTKEQY
TRBV28,TRBJ1-1,ASSLPQWGAHGEAF
TRBV18,TRBJ1-1,ASSPGAHLNTEAF
TRBV7-7,TRBJ2-5,ASSLRPSGHGGTQY
TRBV28,TRBJ1-2,ASSTDRAYGYT
TRBV5-1,TRBJ2-1,ASSPGPSSYNEQF
TRBV10-2,TRBJ1-5,ASSADRLNQPQH
TRBV29-1,TRBJ2-7,STLSTSYEQY
TRBV7-2,TRBJ2-5,ASSFVREETQY
TRBV27,TRBJ2-4,ASRFDRGNIQY
TRBV10-3,TRBJ2-3,ASAGQGNADTQY
TRBV5-6,TRBJ1-1,ASSFGTGGGTEAF
TRBV7-9,TRBJ2-2,ASSRDSANTGELF
TRBV4-3,TRBJ1-5,ASSQDKGAGDTYSNQPQH
TRBV28,TRBJ2-5,ASTSPGVETQY
TRBV28,TRBJ1-5,ASSLEGTWQPQH
TRBV18,TRBJ2-7,ASSATDRVHEQY
TRBV11-2,TRBJ2-4,ASSPAQNIQY
TRBV14,TRBJ2-1,ASSQDIAPEQF
TRBV7-9,TRBJ1-2,VSSPGSRGYT
TRBV4-2,TRBJ2-7,ASSQTGSLSYEQY
TRBV9,TRBJ2-1,ASSPTGENSYNEQF
TRBV19,TRBJ2-7,ASSIAGYLDEQY
TRBV9,TRBJ1-1,ASSRGGANTEAF